The next 21 T cell receptor beta chains were all read from a single sample in a study of T cell clonality in common variable immunodeficiency. Here immunoSEQ multiplex PCR was the method, and the copy in TCRdb shows in-frame clones only, minus some. Observed are roughly 42,000 clones, no singletons, with the top ten taking 2% to 2.5%. Sequences were obtained from peripheral blood mononuclear cells. These receptors originate from a person between 18 and 70 years old in good health.

The table lists this clone with many counts. The read terminates 3 residues ahead of where the CDR3 ends, so the germline J gene completes it. The chain couples TRBV13 to TRBJ1-3; D possibly corresponds to TRBD1 (5 bases). Germline-derived CDR1 and CDR2 are PRHDT and FYEKMQ (reference sequence). This CDR3 is 15 amino acids long. V lost 5 bases and J 0 bases, leaving 11 bases between the germline ends. The CDR3 protein is CASSTRQYSGNTIYF. Partial CDR3 DNA: TGTGCCAGCAGCACCCGACAGTACTCTGGAAACACC.

This clone was counted ten times or more. Read data end 3 residues before the CDR3 end; the end is taken from the germline J gene. The chain couples TRBV29-1 to TRBJ1-1, with D tentatively TRBD1 (6 bases). The CDR3 runs to 13 residues. Per the germline V gene, CDR1 is SQVTM and CDR2 is ANQGSEA. V gave up 5 bases and J gave up 1 base, with 11 bases separating them. The CDR3 loop reads CSVRRGSNTEAFF. CDR3 bases read: TGCAGCGTTCGGAGGGGGTCGAACACTGAA.

Ten or more counts support this clone. The missing CDR3 end, 3 residues past where the read stops, is filled in from the germline J gene. The V and J genes are TRBV19 and TRBJ1-5; TRBD1 matches 7 bases. After removal of 4 bases from V and 4 bases from J, the junction contained 10 bases not matched to a gene. Germline V gene sequence: CDR1 LNHDA, CDR2 SQIVND (reference sequence). The CDR3 is 16 amino acids. The CDR3 sequence is CASSNWTGKGNQPQHF. Incomplete CDR3 DNA: TGTGCCAGTAGTAACTGGACAGGAAAGGGTAATCAGCCC.

In its sample, this clone was seen many times. Sequencing ends 3 residues short of the CDR3 end; the germline J gene provides the rest. The chain employs TRBV6-2 or TRBV6-3 and TRBJ1-1; D is perhaps TRBD1 (5 bases). Germline CDR1 MNHEY, CDR2 SVGEGT. The V end lost 2 bases, the J end lost 4 bases, and 11 bases lay between the germline ends. The CDR3 is 14 residues long. The CDR3 loop reads CASSYDIGGTEAFF. The part of the CDR3 DNA that was read is TGTGCCAGCAGTTACGACATCGGGGGCACTGAA.

This clone showed up many times. The CDR3 is cut off 3 residues early in the read; its end comes from the germline J gene. The rearrangement uses TRBV5-1 and TRBJ2-5; the match to TRBD1 covers 7 bases. Losses at the gene ends were 0 bases for V and 5 bases for J; bases not matched to a gene: 4. This CDR3 contains 14 residues. The germline gives CDR1 SGHRS, CDR2 YFSETQ. This CDR3 is CASSLESRGETQYF. The DNA read from the CDR3 is TGCGCCAGCAGCTTGGAATCCAGGGGGGAGACC.

This clone came up many times. The CDR3 end is not reached by the read, which stops 3 residues before it; the germline J gene fills it in. The V gene is TRBV20-1, the J gene TRBJ1-1; tentative D call: TRBD1 (6 bases). CDR3 length: 12 residues. V lost 6 bases and J 1 base, leaving 9 bases between the germline ends. Per germline, CDR1 DFQATT and CDR2 SNEGSKA (reference sequence). CDR3 DNA (partial): TGCAGTGCAGGGGGGGGGAACACTGAA. Translating gives CSAGGGNTE. The whole CDR3 reads CSAGGGNTEAFF.

This clone was detected ten times or more. The read comes to an end 3 residues before the CDR3 does, leaving the germline J gene to fill in the end. The chain carries TRBV9 and TRBJ1-3, with D perhaps matching TRBD1 (6 bases). Germline CDR1 and CDR2: SGDLS and YYNGEE. The CDR3 runs 16 residues. The V end was cut by 5 bases, the J end by 0 bases, with 15 bases between. This CDR3 is CASSPDYRVSGNTIYF. The sequenced CDR3 bases are TGTGCCAGCAGTCCAGATTACAGGGTCTCTGGAAACACC.

This clone was observed many times. The CDR3 end falls 3 residues outside the read, so it is completed with the germline J gene. The V and J genes are TRBV19 and TRBJ1-2; 10 nucleotides match TRBD1. The germline gives CDR1 LNHDA, CDR2 SQIVND (reference sequence). The V segment lost 5 bases and the J segment 2 bases; nucleotides outside the gene matches: 2. The CDR3 is 14 residues long. CDR3 DNA (partial): TGTGCCAGTAGTCCGGGACAGGGGAACTATGGC. As protein: CASSPGQGNYG. The whole CDR3 reads CASSPGQGNYGYTF. Combining the CDR3 with reference TRBV19 and TRBJ1-2 gives the whole variable domain DGGITQSPKYLFRKEGQNVTLSCEQNLNHDAMYWYRQDPGQGLRLIYYSQIVNDFQKGDIAEGYSVSREKKESFPLTVTSAQKNPTAFYLCASSPGQGNYGYTFGSGTRLTVV.

Turning to this clone: The CDR3 end lies 3 residues beyond the end of the read and is filled in from the germline J gene. This chain joins TRBV16 and TRBJ1-4; a weak D match, TRBD1 (5 bases). Germline V CDR1 and CDR2: KGHSY, FQNENV. The CDR3 consists of 14 residues. Between the trimmed V and J ends, which lost 8 bases and 5 bases, there was a span of 15 bases. CDR3 loop: CASRRALANEKLFF. Incomplete CDR3 DNA: TGTGCCAGCCGCAGGGCACTGGCGAATGAAAAA.

In this sample, this clone turned up many times. The DNA ends 3 residues before the CDR3 does, and the rest of the CDR3 is filled in from the germline J gene. The chain couples TRBV5-1 to TRBJ1-5; D might be TRBD1 (6 bases). V lost 5 bases to trimming and J lost 0 bases, with 18 bases between them. The CDR3 sequence is 17 residues long. Germline loops: CDR1 SGHRS, CDR2 YFSETQ. The CDR3 bases that were read are TGCGCCAGCAGATCCGGGACAACAGGCGATAGCAATCAGCCC. As protein: CASRSGTTGDSNQP. In full, the CDR3 is CASRSGTTGDSNQPQHF.

Turning to this clone: The DNA ends 3 residues before the CDR3 does, and the rest of the CDR3 is filled in from the germline J gene. The rearrangement uses TRBV18 and TRBJ1-2; D is unresolved. This CDR3 has 11 amino acids. Germline CDR1 is KGHSH and CDR2 is LQKENI. The sequenced CDR3 bases are TGTGCCAGCGCCGTACAAGATGAC. Translating gives CASAVQDD. The entire CDR3 sequence reads CASAVQDDYTF. Filled out from reference TRBV18 and TRBJ1-2, the complete variable domain reads NAGVMQNPRHLVRRRGQEARLRCSPMKGHSHVYWYRQLPEEGLKFMVYLQKENIIDESGMPKERFSAEFPKEGPSILRIQQVVRGDSAAYFCASAVQDDYTFGSGTRLTVV.

This clone was seen at least ten times. The read terminates 3 residues before the CDR3 end, so the remaining end is supplied by the germline J gene. This rearrangement joins TRBV18 to TRBJ1-1; 10 positions match TRBD1. V shed 3 bases and J 6 bases; nucleotides not matched to a gene: 16. The CDR3 has 18 amino acids. Germline V CDR1 and CDR2: KGHSH, LQKENI. The sequenced part of the CDR3 DNA is TGTGCCAGCTCACCGCTAGCGGGGACAGGGGTCGTACACGCTGAA. Its translation: CASSPLAGTGVVHAE. In full, the CDR3 is CASSPLAGTGVVHAEAFF.

This clone came up many times. Read sequence stops 3 residues before the CDR3 end, and the germline J gene provides the missing end. This chain connects TRBV19 to TRBJ2-3; 12 bases align to TRBD2. The V gene end was trimmed by 9 bases and the J gene end by 8 bases; junction bases not matched to a gene: 12. The CDR3 consists of 15 residues. CDR1 is LNHDA and CDR2 is SQIVND in the germline V gene (reference sequence). The covered CDR3 bases are TGTGCCAGGTTTCGACTAGCGGGAGATTTCGGTACG. It codes for CARFRLAGDFGT. The complete CDR3 sequence is CARFRLAGDFGTQYF.

This clone was found many times. Sequencing ends 3 residues short of the CDR3 end; the germline J gene provides the rest. V usage is TRBV4-2 and J usage is TRBJ1-2; D perhaps matches TRBD1 (5 bases). Trimming took off 1 base at V and 3 bases at J, with 12 bases between the two ends. Germline V CDR1 and CDR2: LGHNA, YNFKEQ. The CDR3 totals 15 residues. CDR3 sequence reads: CASSQVEQDHYGYTF. The sequenced part of the CDR3 DNA is TGTGCCAGCAGCCAAGTAGAACAGGACCACTATGGC.

This clone was seen at least ten times. The covered CDR3 bases are TGCGCCAGCAGTCGCTCATTTGCGGGGAAGTTCTACGAG. Its protein is CASSRSFAGKFYE. The full CDR3 protein is CASSRSFAGKFYEQYF. The chain carries TRBV23-1 and TRBJ2-7, with a possible D match to TRBD2 (6 bases). The read ends 3 residues shy of where the CDR3 ends; the end is completed using the germline J gene. TRBV23-1 belongs to the ORF category, with a function that is uncertain. Trimming cost V 4 bases and J 3 bases, with 19 bases left between them. CDR3 length: 16 amino acids.

Details on this clone: The read ends 3 residues before the CDR3 terminus; that terminus is restored from the germline J gene. The chain carries TRBV20-1 and TRBJ2-7; D call uncertain. The length of the CDR3 is 13 residues. The V and J ends lost 3 bases and 3 bases respectively, with 12 bases between them. The V gene's germline CDR1 is DFQATT and CDR2 SNEGSKA (reference sequence). CDR3 DNA (partial): TGCAGTGCTAGCCGAGGTCCAGGCTACGAG. Amino acids: CSASRGPGYE. The entire CDR3 protein reads CSASRGPGYEQYF.

This clone was observed a handful of times. The CDR3 extends 3 residues past the end of the read, so its final part is completed from the germline J gene. V and J are TRBV10-2 and TRBJ2-3; 10 nucleotides line up with TRBD2. The CDR3 loop spans 16 amino acids. The germline V gene encodes CDR1 WSHSY and CDR2 SAAADI. Incomplete CDR3 DNA: TGCGCCAGCAATGGTCTAGCGGGAGACCCAAGGGAGACG. This encodes CASNGLAGDPRET. The entire CDR3 protein reads CASNGLAGDPRETQYF.

This clone has at least ten counts. The read ends 3 residues shy of where the CDR3 ends; the end is completed using the germline J gene. The V and J genes are TRBV30 and TRBJ2-4, with D perhaps TRBD2 (6 bases). Trimming took 2 bases from V and 7 from J, leaving 9 bases between them. This CDR3 comprises 12 residues. Germline CDR1 reads GTSNPN; CDR2 reads SVGIG (reference sequence). The CDR3 sequence is CAWSPGTNIQYF. CDR3 bases read: TGTGCCTGGAGTCCCGGGACTAACATT.

This clone occurred many times. From the germline J gene comes the end of the CDR3, since the read stops 3 residues before it. The rearrangement links TRBV9 to TRBJ2-5, with D perhaps matching TRBD1 or TRBD2 (5 bases each). The CDR3 has 16 residues. Germline-derived CDR1 and CDR2 are SGDLS and YYNGEE. V was shortened by 0 bases and J by 2 bases, with 14 bases between the two germline ends. CDR3 DNA, as far as it was read: TGTGCCAGCAGCGTAGCTCTCGGGAAGGGGCAAGAGACC. Encoded protein: CASSVALGKGQET. The full CDR3 protein is CASSVALGKGQETQYF.

Concerning this clone: The read gets to within 3 residues of the CDR3 end, and the germline J gene fills in the rest. The chain employs TRBV18 and TRBJ1-1; 8 bases line up with TRBD1. The germline V gene encodes CDR1 KGHSH and CDR2 LQKENI. The CDR3 has 16 amino acids. The J segment lost 4 bases and the V segment lost 4 bases, leaving 11 bases of the junction unmatched. The sequenced part of the CDR3 DNA is TGTGCCAGCTCACTGCAACCTCCGGGACAGGTCACTGAA. It codes for CASSLQPPGQVTE. The whole CDR3 protein is CASSLQPPGQVTEAFF.

This clone was counted many times. The observed sequence ends 3 residues before the CDR3 terminus, with the missing tail filled in from the germline J gene. The genes are TRBV19 and TRBJ2-1; 11 nucleotides line up with TRBD2. The germline V gene encodes CDR1 LNHDA and CDR2 SQIVND (reference sequence). Trimming took 6 bases from V and 3 from J; bases not matched to a gene: 4. The CDR3 totals 15 residues. CDR3 protein: CASSRTSGFYNEQFF. The covered CDR3 bases are TGTGCCAGTAGCCGGACTAGCGGGTTCTACAATGAG. Complete variable domain (other parts from reference TRBV19 and TRBJ2-1): DGGITQSPKYLFRKEGQNVTLSCEQNLNHDAMYWYRQDPGQGLRLIYYSQIVNDFQKGDIAEGYSVSREKKESFPLTVTSAQKNPTAFYLCASSRTSGFYNEQFFGPGTRLTVL.